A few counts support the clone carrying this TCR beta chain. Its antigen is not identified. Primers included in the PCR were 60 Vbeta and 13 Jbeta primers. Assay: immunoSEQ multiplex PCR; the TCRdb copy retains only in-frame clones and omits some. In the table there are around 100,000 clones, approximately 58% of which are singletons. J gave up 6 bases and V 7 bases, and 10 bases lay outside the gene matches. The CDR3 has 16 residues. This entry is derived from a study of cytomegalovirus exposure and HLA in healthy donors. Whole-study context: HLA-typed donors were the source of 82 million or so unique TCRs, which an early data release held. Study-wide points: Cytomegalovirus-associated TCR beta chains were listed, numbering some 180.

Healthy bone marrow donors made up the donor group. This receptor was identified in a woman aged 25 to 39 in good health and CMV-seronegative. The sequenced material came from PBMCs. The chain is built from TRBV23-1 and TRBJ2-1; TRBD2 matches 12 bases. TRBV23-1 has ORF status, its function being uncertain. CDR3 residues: CASNTRRLAGVNEQFF. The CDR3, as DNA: TGCGCCAGCAACACTAGGAGACTAGCGGGAGTCAATGAGCAGTTCTTC.